The clone carrying this T cell receptor beta chain has a handful of counts. Its antigen is unidentified. Germline CDR1 and CDR2: SGHTA and FQGNSA. The CDR3 is 13 residues long. V was shortened by 2 bases and J by 6 bases, with 8 bases between the two germline ends. The data stem from a study of post-analysis software for immune sequencing data. Whole-study context: Clinical courses comprised relapsing-remitting, secondary progressive and progressive-relapsing multiple sclerosis.

Unique molecular identifiers were built into the TCR beta cDNA libraries. TCRdb redid the calling of the PCR reads with MiXCR, one entry per CDR3 protein. The table shows hundreds of thousands of distinct CDR3 sequences, with roughly 29% occurring only once. Study-wide findings and caveats: In patients, TRBV5-6, TRBV5-1 and TRBV20-1 belonged to roughly five TRBV segments found more frequently than in controls. By F measure, samples from a shared preparation batch strongly co-clustered. Among multiple sclerosis patients, normalized Chao1 diversity was significantly below that of controls.

The rearrangement links TRBV7-2 to TRBJ1-5; D not certain. The TCR was taken from a girl aged 5 to 17 with multiple sclerosis. The sequencing input was blood. As DNA, the CDR3 is TGTGCCAGCAGCTTACAAGGGCTTCAGCCCCAGCATTTT. Translating it yields CASSLQGLQPQHF. Full variable domain (remainder filled in from reference TRBV7-2 and TRBJ1-5): GAGVSQSPSNKVTEKGKDVELRCDPISGHTALYWYRQSLGQGLEFLIYFQGNSAPDKSGLPSDRFSAERTGGSVSTLTIQRTQQEDSAVYLCASSLQGLQPQHFGDGTRLSIL.